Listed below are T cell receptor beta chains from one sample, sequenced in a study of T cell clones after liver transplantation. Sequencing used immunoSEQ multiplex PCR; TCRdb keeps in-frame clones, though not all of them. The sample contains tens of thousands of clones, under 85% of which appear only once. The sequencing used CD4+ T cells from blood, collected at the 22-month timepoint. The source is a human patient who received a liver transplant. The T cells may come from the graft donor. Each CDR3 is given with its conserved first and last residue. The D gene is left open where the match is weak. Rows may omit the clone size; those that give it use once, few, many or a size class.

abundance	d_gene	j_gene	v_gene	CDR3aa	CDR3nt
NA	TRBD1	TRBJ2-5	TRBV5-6	CASSPRDRGTQYF	TGTGCCAGCAGCCCGAGGGACAGGGGGACCCAGTACTTC
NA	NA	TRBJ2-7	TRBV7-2	CASSSAPGRQYF	TGTGCCAGCAGCTCAGCCCCGGGACGGCAGTACTTC
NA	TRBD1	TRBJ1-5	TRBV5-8	CASSLGTGGLGQPQHF	TGTGCCAGCAGCCTAGGGACAGGGGGCTTAGGTCAGCCCCAGCATTTT
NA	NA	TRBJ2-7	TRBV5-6	CASSLGSRGRDEQYF	TGTGCCAGCAGCTTGGGGAGTCGGGGTAGGGACGAGCAGTACTTC
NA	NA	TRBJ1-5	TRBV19	CASRGSRGQPQHF	TGTGCCAGCAGAGGGAGTAGGGGTCAGCCCCAGCATTTT
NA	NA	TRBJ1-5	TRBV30	CAWNRGDPDQPQHF	TGTGCCTGGAATAGGGGCGATCCCGATCAGCCCCAGCATTTT
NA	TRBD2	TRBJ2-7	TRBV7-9	CASSLWTSGGLQYF	TGTGCCAGCAGCCTATGGACTAGCGGGGGCCTTCAGTACTTC
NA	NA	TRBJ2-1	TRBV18	CASSHPSYNEQFF	TGTGCCAGCTCCCACCCCTCCTACAATGAGCAGTTCTTC
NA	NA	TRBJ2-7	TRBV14	CASSPGRVISEQYF	TGTGCCAGCAGCCCCGGACGGGTAATCTCCGAGCAGTACTTC
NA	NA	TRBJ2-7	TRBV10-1	CASSDGGAGGEQYF	TGCGCCAGCAGTGACGGGGGCGCTGGGGGCGAGCAGTACTTC
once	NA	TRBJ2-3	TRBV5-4	CASSLNSYPTDTQYF	TGTGCCAGCAGCTTGAACTCCTACCCCACAGATACGCAGTATTTT
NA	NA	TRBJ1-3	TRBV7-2	CASSFKAGDGNTIYF	TGTGCCAGCAGCTTTAAGGCAGGGGACGGAAACACCATATATTTT
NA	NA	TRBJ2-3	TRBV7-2	CASSLGVGQSAAQYF	TGTGCCAGCAGCTTAGGTGTCGGGCAGTCGGCCGCGCAGTATTTT
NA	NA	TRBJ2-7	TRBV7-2	CASSLGRNSYEQYF	TGTGCCAGCAGCTTGGGACGAAACTCCTACGAGCAGTACTTC
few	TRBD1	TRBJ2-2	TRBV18	CASNYRGSFTGELFF	TGTGCCAGCAACTACAGGGGGTCGTTCACCGGGGAGCTGTTTTTT
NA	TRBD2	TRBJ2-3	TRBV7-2	CASSSWTSGTDTQYF	TGTGCCAGCAGCTCCTGGACTAGCGGCACAGATACGCAGTATTTT
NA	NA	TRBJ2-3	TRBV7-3	CASSGGTSTTDTQYF	TGTGCCAGCAGCGGCGGGACTTCCACCACAGATACGCAGTATTTT
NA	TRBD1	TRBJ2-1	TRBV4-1	CASSRRTGGLGEQFF	TGCGCCAGCAGCCGCCGGACAGGGGGTCTTGGTGAGCAGTTCTTC
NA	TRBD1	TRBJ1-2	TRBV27	CASSLDRTANYGYTF	TGTGCCAGCAGTTTGGACAGGACAGCGAACTATGGCTACACCTTC
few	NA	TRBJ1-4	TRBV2	CASRGAVVLEKLFF	TGTGCCAGCAGGGGGGCCGTCGTCCTGGAAAAACTGTTTTTT
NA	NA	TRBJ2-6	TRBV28	CASSFSGANVLTF	TGTGCCAGCAGTTTCTCCGGGGCCAACGTCCTGACTTTC
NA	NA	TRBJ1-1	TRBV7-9	CASSSGRQNTEAFF	TGTGCCAGCAGCTCCGGGCGTCAGAACACTGAAGCTTTCTTT
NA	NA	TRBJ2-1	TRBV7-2	CASSFNSGAGEQFF	TGTGCCAGCAGCTTTAACTCGGGGGCTGGTGAGCAGTTCTTC
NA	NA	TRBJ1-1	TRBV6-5	CASSYSVNTEAFF	TGTGCCAGCAGTTACTCTGTGAACACTGAAGCTTTCTTT
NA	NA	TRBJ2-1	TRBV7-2	CASSLSPTGHYNEQFF	TGTGCCAGCAGCTTATCCCCCACAGGGCACTACAATGAGCAGTTCTTC
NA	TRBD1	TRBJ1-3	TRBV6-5	CASSYRGIGNTIYF	TGTGCCAGCAGCTACAGGGGTATAGGAAACACCATATATTTT
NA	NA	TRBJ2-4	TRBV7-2	CASRPVGENIQYF	TGTGCCAGCAGGCCGGTGGGGGAAAACATTCAGTACTTC
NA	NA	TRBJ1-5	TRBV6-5	CASSYDSNQPQHF	TGTGCCAGCAGTTACGATAGCAATCAGCCCCAGCATTTT
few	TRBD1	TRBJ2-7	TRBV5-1	CASSKEGQGAEEQYF	TGCGCCAGCAGCAAGGAGGGGCAGGGGGCGGAAGAGCAGTACTTC
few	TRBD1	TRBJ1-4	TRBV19	CASNPQGYTEKLFF	TGTGCCAGTAATCCACAGGGGTATACGGAAAAACTGTTTTTT
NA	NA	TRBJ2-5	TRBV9	CASSDVRLQETQYF	TGTGCCAGCAGCGACGTAAGACTACAAGAGACCCAGTACTTC
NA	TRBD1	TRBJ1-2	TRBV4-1	CASSQDEIRQGANYGYTF	TGCGCCAGCAGCCAAGATGAAATTCGGCAGGGGGCCAACTATGGCTACACCTTC
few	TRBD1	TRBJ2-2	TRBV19	CASSLRGQGSGELFF	TGTGCCAGTAGCCTGCGGGGACAGGGGTCCGGGGAGCTGTTTTTT
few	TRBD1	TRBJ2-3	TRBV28	CASSLRQGSTLKQYF	TGTGCCAGCAGTCTAAGACAGGGAAGCACCTTGAAGCAGTATTTT
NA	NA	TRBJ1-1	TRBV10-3	CAISQEMNTEAFF	TGTGCCATCAGCCAAGAAATGAACACTGAAGCTTTCTTT
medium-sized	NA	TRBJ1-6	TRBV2	CASSLHNSPLHF	TGTGCCAGCTCGCTCCATAATTCACCCCTCCACTTT
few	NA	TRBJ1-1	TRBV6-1	CASRRSNTEAFF	TGTGCCAGCAGACGGTCTAACACTGAAGCTTTCTTT
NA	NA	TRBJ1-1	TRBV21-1	CASRRGRGMNTEAFF	TGTGCCAGCAGAAGGGGCAGGGGCATGAACACTGAAGCTTTCTTT
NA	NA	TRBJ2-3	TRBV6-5	CAGRGTGPTDTQYF	TGTGCCGGTCGGGGAACAGGGCCCACAGATACGCAGTATTTT
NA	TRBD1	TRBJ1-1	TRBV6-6	CASSYRDRGLNTEAFF	TGTGCCAGCAGTTACCGGGACAGGGGTTTGAACACTGAAGCTTTCTTT
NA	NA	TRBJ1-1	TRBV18	CASSFEEGTEAFF	TGTGCCAGCTCCTTCGAGGAAGGCACTGAAGCTTTCTTT
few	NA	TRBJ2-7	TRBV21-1	CASSKDRTLSYEQYF	TGTGCCAGCAGCAAAGATAGGACGTTATCCTACGAGCAGTACTTC
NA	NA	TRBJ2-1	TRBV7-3	CASSSNAGSNYNEQFF	TGTGCCAGCAGCTCTAACGCGGGGAGCAACTACAATGAGCAGTTCTTC
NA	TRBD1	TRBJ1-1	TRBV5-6	CASSLTGAEAFF	TGTGCCAGCAGCCTGACAGGGGCTGAAGCTTTCTTT
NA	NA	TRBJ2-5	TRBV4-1	CASSQAGGTQYF	TGCGCCAGCAGCCAAGCGGGCGGGACCCAGTACTTC
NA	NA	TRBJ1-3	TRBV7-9	CAISPGDGNTIYF	TGTGCGATCTCTCCCGGGGATGGAAACACCATATATTTT
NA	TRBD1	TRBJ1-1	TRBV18	CASSPSSRQGASEAFF	TGTGCCAGCTCACCATCGAGTAGGCAGGGGGCCTCTGAAGCTTTCTTT